The sample holds a few counts of the clone carrying this T cell receptor (beta chain). Its antigen is unknown. The sample is drawn from a study of beta chain features in type 1 diabetes. Reverse transcribing all isolated RNA meant expressed TCRB transcripts were sequenced. Here immunoSEQ multiplex PCR was the method, and the copy in TCRdb shows in-frame clones only, minus some. The sample has about 620,000 clones; about 14% are singletons. Whole-study findings and limits: The question of HLA type influencing TCRB rearrangement was one that remained unresolved here.

The sequence was obtained from a man between 18 and 29 years old in good health. The sample taken for sequencing was naive CD4+ T cells from blood.

CDR3 in DNA: TGTGCCAGCAGCGTAGCGGGGGTGACTAGCGGGAGAGGTACCGGGGAGCTGTTTTTT. This translates into CASSVAGVTSGRGTGELFF. The chain recombines TRBV9 with TRBJ2-2, with 12 nucleotides matching TRBD2. Germline CDR1 and CDR2: SGDLS and YYNGEE. The CDR3 consists of 19 residues. Trimming removed 0 bases from V and 5 bases from J; junction bases left unmatched: 11.